These 15 T cell receptor beta chains share one sample of origin, sequenced in a study of T cells in Graves' hyperthyroidism and ophthalmopathy (dated by TCRdb to the late 2010s). Library construction relied on multiplex PCR. Sequencing used an Illumina HiSeq 2000. Amplification of TCR beta CDR3 regions was carried out from RNA transcripts. The TCR CDR3 was subjected to a first round of RT-PCR using the HTBI primer set and the Qiagen OneStep RT-PCR kit. TCRdb handled the public reads itself, with Q25 trimming in fastp and clone calling in MiXCR, and kept productive beta chains. One record per CDR3 amino acid sequence lists the most common genes and DNA. In all, the sample holds almost 600,000 distinct CDR3 sequences, and 46% of those were seen once. The top ten constitute around 7.7% of the sample. Sequenced: peripheral blood or thyroid tissue (not recorded which). These receptors were taken from a woman aged 18-35 years with Graves' hyperthyroidism.

The chain couples TRBV7-9 to TRBJ1-1, with TRBD1 identical over 7 bases. V gave up 5 bases and J gave up 12 bases; unmatched junction bases: 12. There are 13 residues in the CDR3. Germline V gene lookup returns CDR1 SEHNR and CDR2 FQNEAQ (reference sequence). DNA of the CDR3: TGTGCCAGCAGCACGGGACTAGGGGGCGGAACTTTCTTT. It codes for CASSTGLGGGTFF.

The rearrangement links TRBV25-1 to TRBJ1-2; D perhaps matches TRBD1 (5 bases). The CDR3 runs to 14 residues. Germline V gene data show CDR1 as MGHDK and CDR2 as SYGVNS. Trimming left V 8 bases short and J 4 bases short, with 17 bases between. This chain's CDR3 is CASVDPAGPYGYTF. As DNA, the CDR3 is TGTGCCAGCGTTGACCCGGCAGGGCCCTATGGCTACACCTTC.

V is TRBV10-3 and J is TRBJ1-5, with D perhaps matching TRBD1 (5 bases). CDR1 and CDR2 from the germline V gene are ENHRY and SYGVKD. The V end lost 6 bases, the J end lost 5 bases, and 14 bases lay between the germline ends. This CDR3 comprises 14 residues. In DNA form, the CDR3 reads TGTGCCATCAGCTTTCAGGGTGGCGATCAGCCCCAGCATTTT. Amino acid sequence: CAISFQGGDQPQHF.

The V gene is TRBV12-3 or TRBV12-4, the J gene TRBJ2-5; 7 bases agree with TRBD1. The V gene end was trimmed by 3 bases and the J gene end by 2 bases; junction bases not matched to a gene: 12. This CDR3 has 17 residues. CDR3 sequence: CASSFSSLATGQETQYF. The DNA for the CDR3 is TGTGCCAGCAGTTTCTCTTCCCTCGCGACAGGGCAAGAGACCCAGTACTTC.

As to this clonotype: This may be a read error: a much more frequent sequence differs by one nucleotide. The gene calls are TRBV6-1 and TRBJ2-5, with TRBD1 matching over 7 bases. The CDR3 covers 17 residues. Germline CDR1 is MNHNS and CDR2 is SASEGT. In nucleotides, the CDR3 is TGTGCCGGCAGTCGTTCTCGGGACAGTCTCCTCCAAGAGACCCAGTACTTC. Translating it yields CAGSRSRDSLLQETQYF.

This chain links TRBV29-1 with TRBJ2-2; 7 bases are shared with TRBD1. Germline CDR1 reads SQVTM; CDR2 reads ANQGSEA. J was trimmed by 7 bases and V by 3 bases; bases with no gene match: 2. The CDR3 spans 12 residues. Here the CDR3 reads CSVDRTGGELFF. In DNA, the CDR3 is TGCAGCGTTGACAGGACAGGCGGGGAGCTGTTTTTT.

DNA for the CDR3: TGCGCCAGCAGCTCGGTGGACAGTGGCTACACCTTC. It yields the protein CASSSVDSGYTF. The V call is TRBV5-1, the J call TRBJ1-2; D possibly corresponds to TRBD1 (6 bases). The V gene's germline CDR1 is SGHRS and CDR2 YFSETQ. V gave up 3 bases and J gave up 7 bases, with 10 bases separating them. The CDR3 covers 12 residues.

This sequence joins TRBV29-1 and TRBJ2-5, with D perhaps matching TRBD1 or TRBD2 (5 bases each). Germline loops: CDR1 SQVTM, CDR2 ANQGSEA. Trimming removed 5 bases from V and 5 bases from J, with 12 bases in between. CDR3 length: 12 residues. As DNA, the CDR3 is TGCAGCGTTTGGGGGAGATACGAGACCCAGTACTTC. Protein product: CSVWGRYETQYF. The full variable domain, its missing parts supplied by reference TRBV29-1 and TRBJ2-5, is SAVISQKPSRDICQRGTSLTIQCQVDSQVTMMFWYRQQPGQSLTLIATANQGSEATYESGFVIDKFPISRPNLTFSTLTVSNMSPEDSSIYLCSVWGRYETQYFGPGTRLLVL.

This rearrangement joins TRBV3-1 to TRBJ1-1, with D possibly being TRBD1 (5 bases). Deletions cut 1 base from V and 6 bases from J, with 12 bases between. The CDR3 spans 14 residues. Germline V CDR1 and CDR2: LGHDT, YNNKEL (reference sequence). In DNA, the CDR3 is TGTGCCAGCAGCCAAGGATCGAGCAGGGCTGAAGCTTTCTTT. This translates into CASSQGSSRAEAFF.

This clonotype showed up many times. This sequence joins TRBV29-1 and TRBJ2-7, with D perhaps matching TRBD1 (6 bases). Trimming stripped 7 bases from V and 3 bases from J, with 13 bases between. The germline CDR1 and CDR2 sequences are SQVTM and ANQGSEA. The CDR3 is 12 amino acids. The CDR3 DNA follows: TGCAGCGCGAGGACAGCGAACTACGAGCAGTACTTC. This translates into CSARTANYEQYF.

The chain employs TRBV29-1 and TRBJ2-7; D uncertain. CDR3 length: 11 amino acids. The V end was cut by 5 bases, the J end by 5 bases, with 10 bases between. Germline assignment: CDR1 SQVTM and CDR2 ANQGSEA. Written as DNA, the CDR3 is TGCAGCGTTTATGGGGTGCACGAGCAGTACTTC. It specifies CSVYGVHEQYF.

The sample holds many counts of this clonotype. The rearrangement joins TRBV7-9 to TRBJ2-7; no clear D gene. V dropped 5 bases and J dropped 1 base, with 9 bases sitting between them. Looked up from germline, CDR1 is SEHNR and CDR2 is FQNEAQ (reference sequence). CDR3 size: 13 residues. The CDR3, as DNA: TGTGCCAGCAGCAAACCGAGGTCCTACGAGCAGTACTTC. Amino acids: CASSKPRSYEQYF.

The chain combines TRBV5-1 with TRBJ1-2; perhaps TRBD1 as D (5 bases). This CDR3 contains 17 residues. The V gene's germline CDR1 is SGHRS and CDR2 YFSETQ. The V end was cut by 0 bases, the J end by 1 base, with 16 bases between. CDR3 amino acids: CASSLVSGTDINYGYTF. CDR3 bases: TGCGCCAGCAGCTTGGTAAGCGGGACCGATATTAACTATGGCTACACCTTC.

This chain connects TRBV2 to TRBJ2-1, with 8 bases fitting TRBD2. This CDR3 is 16 amino acids long. Germline V gives CDR1 SNHLY, CDR2 FYNNEI. Germline trimming cut 2 bases from V and 6 bases from J; bases unmatched to any gene: 9. The CDR3 coding sequence is TGTGCCAGCAGTGAATCCAGCGGGAGCTGGCGCAATGAGCAGTTCTTC. It is translated as CASSESSGSWRNEQFF.

This clonotype was recorded many times. The chain combines TRBV7-9 with TRBJ2-7; TRBD2 matches 8 bases. Trimming at V came to 3 bases and at J to 6 bases, leaving 13 bases not matched to a gene. CDR3 length: 16 residues. The germline V gene encodes CDR1 SEHNR and CDR2 FQNEAQ (reference sequence). The CDR3 here is CASSLWGRRTSREQYF. CDR3 DNA sequence: TGTGCCAGCAGCTTGTGGGGACGTAGGACTAGCCGCGAGCAGTACTTC.